This T cell receptor beta chain was identified during a study of blood T cell repertoires in COVID-19. The length of the CDR3 is 13 residues. V gave up 5 bases and J gave up 8 bases; unmatched junction bases: 8. The germline V gene encodes CDR1 SGHTA and CDR2 FQGNSA. This clone was picked up a small number of times. In the study's own analysis: Amplified reference gene primers provided the basis for estimating nucleated cell counts. The assay was immunoSEQ multiplex PCR, and TCRdb's table has in-frame clones only and misses some. The V and J calls and the clone size are those of that table, but D and trimming were determined from the DNA. The table shows approximately 300,000 clones, with roughly 87% occurring only once.

The TCR was taken from a man between 18 and 29 years old with active or convalescent COVID-19. J is TRBJ1-2 and V is TRBV7-2; 7 bases align to TRBD1. The sample comprised peripheral blood. The CDR3 DNA reads as TGTGCCAGCAGCCTAGAAAGGGGGCGAGGCTACACCTTC. Its protein is CASSLERGRGYTF.